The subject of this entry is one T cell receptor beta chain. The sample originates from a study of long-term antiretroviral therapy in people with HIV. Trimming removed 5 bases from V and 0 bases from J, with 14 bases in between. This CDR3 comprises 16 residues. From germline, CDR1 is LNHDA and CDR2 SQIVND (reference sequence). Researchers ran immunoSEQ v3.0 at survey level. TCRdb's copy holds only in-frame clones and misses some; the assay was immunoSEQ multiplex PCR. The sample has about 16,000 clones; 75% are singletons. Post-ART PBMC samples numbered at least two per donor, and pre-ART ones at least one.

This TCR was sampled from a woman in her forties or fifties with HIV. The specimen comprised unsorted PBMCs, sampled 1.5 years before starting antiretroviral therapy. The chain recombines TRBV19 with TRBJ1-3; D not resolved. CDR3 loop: CASSPWTLTSGNTIYF. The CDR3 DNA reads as TGTGCCAGTAGTCCGTGGACGCTCACCTCTGGAAACACCATATATTTT.